This T cell receptor (beta chain) was obtained from a study of T cells in Graves' hyperthyroidism and ophthalmopathy. Study-wide context: Initial diagnosis, before any treatment, was when peripheral blood was collected.

This CDR3 has 15 amino acids. The germline V gene has CDR1 MNHNS and CDR2 SASEGT. V was clipped by 5 bases and J by 7 bases, with 15 bases between them. This clonotype was counted at least ten times. It was RNA transcripts that yielded the amplified TCR beta CDR3 regions. A first-round RT-PCR of the TCR CDR3 used the HTBI primer set. From the multiplex PCR reads, TCRdb called clonotypes with MiXCR, one entry per CDR3 protein. The table lists 330,000 or so distinct CDR3 sequences, roughly 20% of them singletons. The receptor's source is a woman between 40 and 50 years old with Graves' ophthalmopathy. The chain links TRBV6-1 to TRBJ1-6; D is perhaps TRBD1 (5 bases). Sequencing used blood. In DNA form, the CDR3 reads TGTGCCAGCAGTAGTCAGGGCATCGTGAATTCACCCCTCCACTTT. Its translation: CASSSQGIVNSPLHF.